One and the same sample provided the 17 T cell receptor beta chains below, sequenced in a study of cytomegalovirus exposure and HLA in healthy donors. The PCR used 60 Vbeta and 13 Jbeta primers. Generated by immunoSEQ multiplex PCR, the TCRdb table keeps only in-frame clones and is missing some. The repertoire has a few hundred thousand clones, around nine tenths of them found once; the top ten carry around 1.7%. Sequencing was done on a sample of PBMCs. The receptors here all came from a girl aged 2 to 10 in good health and CMV-seronegative.

The chain carries TRBV19 and TRBJ1-2, with D maybe TRBD1 (5 bases). The CDR3 has 13 amino acids. With 4 bases removed from V and 1 base from J, the gap between germline ends came to 7 bases. From germline, CDR1 is LNHDA and CDR2 SQIVND (reference sequence). CDR3 DNA sequence: TGTGCCAGTAGTAGGGGCAATAACTATGGCTACACCTTC. Encoded protein: CASSRGNNYGYTF.

V usage is TRBV28 and J usage is TRBJ1-4; tentative D call: TRBD1 (6 bases). The CDR3 runs 19 residues. Germline V gives CDR1 MDHEN, CDR2 SYDVKM. The V and J ends lost 2 bases and 0 bases respectively, with 19 bases between them. CDR3 loop: CASSLRTAIKIATNEKLFF. CDR3 DNA: TGTGCCAGCAGTTTACGGACAGCCATAAAGATAGCAACTAATGAAAAACTGTTTTTT.

The chain has TRBV10-3 and TRBJ2-7; 8 nucleotides align to TRBD1. Trimming removed 1 base from V and 4 bases from J; junction bases left unmatched: 15. Germline V CDR1 and CDR2: ENHRY, SYGVKD. The CDR3 loop spans 18 amino acids. CDR3 nucleotides: TGTGCCATCAGTGAGTTCCCTTCTTACCGGGACAGGTCTTACGAGCAGTACTTC. It translates to CAISEFPSYRDRSYEQYF.

The chain employs TRBV6-5 and TRBJ2-7; a weak D match, TRBD1 (5 bases). Germline values: CDR1 MNHEY, CDR2 SVGAGI. The CDR3 has 12 residues. The V gene lost 6 bases and the J gene lost 7 bases, with 13 bases spanning the gap. CDR3 in DNA: TGTGCCAGCAGGCAGGGTTCTGGGGAGCAGTACTTC. Its translation: CASRQGSGEQYF.

The DNA for the CDR3 is TGTGCCAGTAGTCTCCAGGCCACAACTAATGAAAAACTGTTTTTT. It is translated as CASSLQATTNEKLFF. V usage is TRBV19 and J usage is TRBJ1-4; no clear D. The V end lost 5 bases, the J end lost 0 bases, and 10 bases lay between the germline ends. The CDR3 sequence is 15 residues long. Germline V lookup: CDR1 LNHDA, CDR2 SQIVND (reference sequence).

This clone appeared a single time. The chain joins TRBV7-3 to TRBJ2-3, with 12 bases lining up with TRBD2. Germline trimming cut 4 bases from V and 9 bases from J; bases unmatched to any gene: 14. CDR1 SGHTA and CDR2 FQGTGA come from the germline V gene. The CDR3 sequence is 17 residues long. CDR3 in DNA: TGTGCCAGCAGCTCCTCCATACTAGCGGGGGGCCAGGGGACGCAGTATTTT. The encoded protein is CASSSSILAGGQGTQYF.

This clone was seen once. The chain employs TRBV7-9 and TRBJ2-3, with 12 positions matching TRBD2. V lost 2 bases, J lost 0 bases, and 6 bases stayed unmatched. CDR3 length: 18 amino acids. From germline, CDR1 is SEHNR and CDR2 FQNEAQ (reference sequence). The CDR3 region has the DNA TGTGCCAGCAGCTTACTAGCGGGAGGGCTCGGGAGCACAGATACGCAGTATTTT. Protein product: CASSLLAGGLGSTDTQYF.

The rearrangement uses TRBV28 and TRBJ1-6; 7 positions agree with TRBD1. Germline CDR1 reads MDHEN; CDR2 reads SYDVKM. The V segment lost 5 bases and the J segment 3 bases; nucleotides outside the gene matches: 7. This CDR3 has 16 residues. As DNA, the CDR3 is TGTGCCAGCAGTGACAGGGCCTCGTTCTATAATTCACCCCTCCACTTT. This sequence encodes CASSDRASFYNSPLHF.

The rearrangement joins TRBV7-2 to TRBJ2-2; D might be TRBD2 (5 bases). This CDR3 has 13 amino acids. Trimming took off 5 bases at V and 6 bases at J, with 10 bases between the two ends. The germline V gene has CDR1 SGHTA and CDR2 FQGNSA. The chain's CDR3 is CASSIRGSGELFF. The DNA of the CDR3 is TGTGCCAGCAGCATCCGGGGATCCGGGGAGCTGTTTTTT.

J is TRBJ2-7 and V is TRBV27, with D maybe TRBD2 (6 bases). Between the trimmed V and J ends, which lost 7 bases and 4 bases, there was a span of 17 bases. Germline assignment: CDR1 MNHEY and CDR2 SMNVEV (reference sequence). The CDR3 contains 14 residues. The CDR3 loop reads CASMAREGRYEQYF. The CDR3, as DNA: TGTGCCAGCATGGCCCGAGAGGGGAGGTACGAGCAGTACTTC.

This CDR3 reads CASSTSGKVETQYF. CDR3 in DNA: TGTGCCAGCAGCACTAGCGGGAAGGTAGAGACCCAGTACTTC. The chain recombines TRBV11-1 with TRBJ2-5, with 10 bases aligning to TRBD2. The CDR3 totals 14 residues. Trimming at V came to 5 bases and at J to 4 bases, leaving 4 bases not matched to a gene. The germline CDR1 and CDR2 sequences are SGHAT and FQDESV (reference sequence).

About this clone: At the DNA level, this CDR3 is encoded by other sequences in the same sample as well. The chain links TRBV15 to TRBJ1-5; 9 nucleotides agree with TRBD1. Germline V gives CDR1 LNHNV, CDR2 YYDKDF (reference sequence). Trimming at V came to 2 bases and at J to 7 bases, leaving 6 bases not matched to a gene. The length of the CDR3 is 15 residues. In DNA, the CDR3 is TGTGCCACCAGCAGAAGGGGACAGGGTTACCAGCCCCAGCATTTT. Translation: CATSRRGQGYQPQHF.

The chain uses TRBV25-1 and TRBJ2-7; 7 bases fit TRBD2. Germline V gene lookup returns CDR1 MGHDK and CDR2 SYGVNS. The V and J ends lost 3 bases and 9 bases, in that order; junction bases with no gene match: 17. There are 16 residues in the CDR3. In DNA, the CDR3 is TGTGCCAGCAGTGATCATCGACTAGCTAGGAACTGCGGGCAGTACTTC. It specifies CASSDHRLARNCGQYF.

The chain uses TRBV10-1 and TRBJ2-1; TRBD2 matches at 10 bases. CDR1 is WNHNN and CDR2 is SYGVQD in the germline V gene (reference sequence). V shed 10 bases and J 6 bases; nucleotides not matched to a gene: 15. CDR3 length: 16 amino acids. In DNA form, the CDR3 reads TGCGCCATCACACCGGGGAGCGGGAGGGCCAGCAATGAGCAGTTCTTC. The encoded protein is CAITPGSGRASNEQFF.

The chain links TRBV18 to TRBJ2-5; D is uncertain. V lost 1 base and J 4 bases, leaving 16 bases between the germline ends. This CDR3 region has 16 residues. In germline, CDR1 is KGHSH, CDR2 LQKENI. CDR3 nucleotides: TGTGCCAGCTCACCACTAAACAGCCGAATCCTAGAGACCCAGTACTTC. It is translated as CASSPLNSRILETQYF.

V is TRBV11-2 and J is TRBJ2-1; the match to TRBD2 covers 10 bases. This CDR3 region has 15 residues. The germline CDR1 and CDR2 sequences are SGHAT and FQNNGV. V shed 1 base and J 4 bases; nucleotides not matched to a gene: 1. CDR3 amino acids: CASSLASGGYNEQFF. In DNA form, the CDR3 reads TGTGCCAGCAGCTTAGCTAGCGGGGGATACAATGAGCAGTTCTTC.

The V gene is TRBV5-6, the J gene TRBJ2-7, with a weak D call TRBD2 (5 bases). Trimming removed 4 bases from V and 4 bases from J, with 15 bases in between. Germline lookup yields CDR1 SGHDT and CDR2 YYEEEE. The CDR3 totals 14 residues. The CDR3 sequence is CASSDIAGLYEQYF. CDR3 DNA: TGTGCCAGCAGCGATATTGCGGGCCTTTACGAGCAGTACTTC.